These 28 T cell receptor beta chains came from one sample sequenced in a study of blood T cell repertoires in COVID-19. This table comes from immunoSEQ multiplex PCR, and its TCRdb copy is limited to in-frame clones, with some not included. This sample yields about 140,000 clones, of which 80% to 85% are seen a single time; under 5% belongs to the top ten. Material: peripheral blood. These receptors were obtained from a woman aged 55-70 years with acute or convalescent COVID-19.

J is TRBJ2-2 and V is TRBV11-2, with a weak D call TRBD2 (7 bases). The CDR3 has 14 residues. Looked up from germline, CDR1 is SGHAT and CDR2 is FQNNGV. Trimming shortened V by 8 bases and J by 6 bases, and 16 bases separated the two germline ends. The CDR3 DNA reads as TGTGCCAGCGGCCCCCGAGGGGGGGCCGGGGAGCTGTTTTTT. It codes for CASGPRGGAGELFF.

V is TRBV18 and J is TRBJ1-4; 8 nucleotides line up with TRBD1. J gave up 3 bases and V 6 bases, and 12 bases lay outside the gene matches. Per germline, CDR1 KGHSH and CDR2 LQKENI. The CDR3 consists of 17 residues. CDR3 DNA sequence: TGTGCCAGCTCGCGTTACAGGGGGTCGACAGCTAATGAAAAACTGTTTTTT. Protein: CASSRYRGSTANEKLFF.

The CDR3 DNA reads TGTGCCAGCAGCTTGACAGGCTATGGCTACACCTTC. It codes for CASSLTGYGYTF. The chain couples TRBV5-6 to TRBJ1-2, with D possibly TRBD1 on 5 matching bases. V was cut by 1 base and J by 4 bases, with 5 bases left in between. This CDR3 comprises 12 residues. CDR1 is SGHDT and CDR2 is YYEEEE in the germline V gene.

This chain links TRBV7-8 with TRBJ2-1; TRBD2 is a possible D gene (5 bases). V was trimmed by 2 bases and J by 0 bases, leaving 23 bases between them. Germline V CDR1 and CDR2: SGHVS, FQNEAQ. The CDR3 sequence is 20 residues long. The CDR3 reads CASSLLRANLYGSSYNEQFF. The CDR3 nucleotides are TGTGCCAGCAGCTTATTGCGGGCCAACCTCTATGGGAGCTCCTACAATGAGCAGTTCTTC.

This clone was counted between two and nine times. The gene calls are TRBV6-4 and TRBJ2-3; TRBD2 might be the D (6 bases). CDR3 length: 15 residues. Trimming removed 2 bases from V and 2 bases from J, with 11 bases in between. CDR1 is MRHNA, CDR2 SNTAGT, per germline. The CDR3 protein is CASSDGSGNTDTQYF. CDR3 DNA sequence: TGTGCCAGCAGTGACGGTAGCGGAAACACAGATACGCAGTATTTT.

Here the CDR3 DNA reads TGCGCCAGCAGCTTGGCGGGACAGGGGAATTCCGAGCAGTACTTC. Translated, it gives CASSLAGQGNSEQYF. The chain is built from TRBV5-1 and TRBJ2-7; 10 bases are a match to TRBD1. Germline V gives CDR1 SGHRS, CDR2 YFSETQ. The CDR3 runs to 15 residues. V dropped 0 bases and J dropped 6; count of bases not matched to a gene: 6. The variable domain in full, with the rest retrieved from reference TRBV5-1 and TRBJ2-7, is KAGVTQTPRYLIKTRGQQVTLSCSPISGHRSVSWYQQTPGQGLQFLFEYFSETQRNKGNFPGRFSGRQFSNSRSEMNVSTLELGDSALYLCASSLAGQGNSEQYFGPGTRLTVT.

The chain couples TRBV6-2 or TRBV6-3 to TRBJ2-1; D possibly corresponds to TRBD2 (6 bases). V was pared by 6 bases and J by 7 bases, with 19 bases between. Germline assignment: CDR1 MNHEY and CDR2 SVGEGT. This CDR3 is 15 amino acids long. For the CDR3, the DNA is TGTGCCAGCAGCCCCCCGAGACTAGGTGGGAATGAGCAGTTCTTC. Its protein is CASSPPRLGGNEQFF.

This clone was found a few times. The same CDR3 also results from other DNA sequences found in this sample. The chain has TRBV12-3 or TRBV12-4 and TRBJ1-1; no firm D call. The V gene lost 1 base and the J gene lost 2 bases, with 5 bases spanning the gap. The CDR3 is made up of 13 amino acids. CDR3 sequence: CASSLGPNTEAFF. In nucleotides, the CDR3 is TGTGCCAGCAGTTTAGGGCCAAACACTGAAGCTTTCTTT.

The chain is built from TRBV24-1 and TRBJ2-7; TRBD1 aligns across 7 bases. V shed 4 bases and J 0 bases; nucleotides not matched to a gene: 2. The CDR3 totals 14 residues. Germline CDR1 reads KGHDR; CDR2 reads SFDVKD. In nucleotides, the CDR3 is TGTGCCACCAGTGAGGCAGGGGGCTCCTACGAGCAGTACTTC. This translates into CATSEAGGSYEQYF.

This chain uses TRBV2 with TRBJ2-1; perhaps TRBD2 as D (7 bases). The CDR3 length is 15 residues. The V and J ends lost 6 bases and 3 bases respectively, with 15 bases between them. Per the germline V gene, CDR1 is SNHLY and CDR2 is FYNNEI. The CDR3 bases are TGTGCCAGCAGCGGGGGGCGGGGAGACTACAATGAGCAGTTCTTC. Its translation is CASSGGRGDYNEQFF.

The chain is built from TRBV3-1 (or the pseudogene TRBV3-2) and TRBJ1-6, with 8 bases fitting TRBD1. V was clipped by 4 bases and J by 6 bases; unmatched bases: 5. CDR1 is LGHDT, CDR2 YNNKEL, per germline (reference sequence). CDR3 length: 15 amino acids. CDR3 in DNA: TGTGCCAGCAGCCTCCGGACAGGGTCTAATTCACCCCTCCACTTT. Its protein is CASSLRTGSNSPLHF.

The chain carries TRBV27 and TRBJ2-1; TRBD2 might be the D (5 bases). Trimming took off 3 bases at V and 9 bases at J, with 15 bases between the two ends. The CDR3 spans 14 residues. CDR1 and CDR2 (germline): MNHEY, SMNVEV (reference sequence). The CDR3 DNA follows: TGTGCCAGCAGTTTCTCCGCGGACTGGGCTGAGCAGTTCTTC. It specifies CASSFSADWAEQFF.

The chain joins TRBV3-1 (or the pseudogene TRBV3-2) to TRBJ2-7, with D maybe TRBD2 (5 bases). The CDR3 consists of 17 residues. Germline values: CDR1 LGHDT, CDR2 YNNKEL (reference sequence). Trimming left V 0 bases short and J 1 base short, with 16 bases between. The DNA of the CDR3 is TGTGCCAGCAGCCAAGAGAGGCCTAGGCTAGCATCCTACGAGCAGTACTTC. Amino acids: CASSQERPRLASYEQYF.

This clone occurred a few times. V is TRBV5-1 and J is TRBJ2-5; TRBD2 aligns across 14 bases. Germline V lookup: CDR1 SGHRS, CDR2 YFSETQ. This CDR3 spans 16 amino acids. Germline trimming cut 4 bases from V and 5 bases from J; bases unmatched to any gene: 7. The CDR3 loop reads CASSPGLAGGGETQYF. For the CDR3, the DNA is TGCGCCAGCAGCCCAGGACTAGCGGGAGGCGGGGAGACCCAGTACTTC.

The chain combines TRBV6-6 with TRBJ1-2, with TRBD1 as a possible D gene (6 bases). Trimming cost V 0 bases and J 3 bases, with 11 bases left between them. CDR1 is MNHNY, CDR2 SVGAGI, per germline (reference sequence). This CDR3 has 15 amino acids. CDR3 coding DNA: TGTGCCAGCAGTTACTCGTTCGCAGGGGACTATGGCTACACCTTC. This encodes CASSYSFAGDYGYTF.

The chain combines TRBV28 with TRBJ2-7; TRBD1 agrees at 7 bases. This CDR3 is 14 amino acids long. Germline CDR1 and CDR2: MDHEN and SYDVKM. V lost 7 bases and J lost 2; bases outside the gene matches: 8. The CDR3 DNA is TGTGCCAGCAACTCTGGGACAGTGACCTACGAGCAGTACTTC. Protein product: CASNSGTVTYEQYF. Full variable domain (rest looked up from reference TRBV28 and TRBJ2-7): DVKVTQSSRYLVKRTGEKVFLECVQDMDHENMFWYRQDPGLGLRLIYFSYDVKMKEKGDIPEGYSVSREKKERFSLILESASTNQTSMYLCASNSGTVTYEQYFGPGTRLTVT.

The CDR3 bases are TGTGCCAGCAGCTTAACCCCGAGCTCCTACAATGAGCAGTTCTTC. This sequence encodes CASSLTPSSYNEQFF. The V call is TRBV7-3, the J call TRBJ2-1; no reliable D call. This CDR3 is 15 amino acids long. Germline V CDR1 and CDR2: SGHTA, FQGTGA. The V and J ends lost 0 bases and 0 bases respectively, with 6 bases between them. The full variable domain, in which reference TRBV7-3 and TRBJ2-1 provide the parts outside the CDR3, is GAGVSQTPSNKVTEKGKYVELRCDPISGHTALYWYRQSLGQGPEFLIYFQGTGAADDSGLPNDRFFAVRPEGSVSTLKIQRTERGDSAVYLCASSLTPSSYNEQFFGPGTRLTVL.

This clone showed up just once. The CDR3 DNA reads TGTGCCAGCAGCGTAGGGGCTAGCGGGAGCTACAATGAGCAGTTCTTC. It is translated as CASSVGASGSYNEQFF. The rearrangement joins TRBV9 to TRBJ2-1, with 10 bases fitting TRBD2. Germline CDR1 is SGDLS and CDR2 is YYNGEE. V shed 0 bases, J shed 3 bases, and the junction held 3 bases outside the gene matches. The CDR3 loop spans 16 amino acids.

The rearrangement uses TRBV14 and TRBJ1-1, with TRBD1 identical over 8 bases. CDR3 length: 14 residues. Germline V lookup: CDR1 SGHDN, CDR2 FVKESK. The V segment lost 4 bases and the J segment 5 bases; nucleotides outside the gene matches: 6. The CDR3 reads CASSLVTGGTEAFF. CDR3 coding DNA: TGTGCCAGCAGCCTAGTTACAGGGGGAACTGAAGCTTTCTTT.

The rearrangement links TRBV27 to TRBJ2-1; a possible D gene is TRBD2 (6 bases). Germline assignment: CDR1 MNHEY and CDR2 SMNVEV (reference sequence). The CDR3 spans 13 residues. V was clipped by 3 bases and J by 3 bases, with 6 bases between them. The CDR3 loop reads CASSLDYYNEQFF. CDR3 DNA sequence: TGTGCCAGCAGTTTGGACTACTACAATGAGCAGTTCTTC.

The chain is built from TRBV6-5 and TRBJ1-2; a weak D match, TRBD1 (5 bases). The CDR3 contains 14 residues. Trimming stripped 8 bases from V and 4 bases from J, with 17 bases between. The germline CDR1 and CDR2 sequences are MNHEY and SVGAGI. The DNA of the CDR3 is TGTGCCAGCTGCCGGCAGGGCGTCGGCTATGGCTACACCTTC. It translates to CASCRQGVGYGYTF.

The genes are TRBV24-1 and TRBJ2-2; a possible D gene is TRBD1 (5 bases). The V end lost 4 bases, the J end lost 5 bases, and 10 bases lay between the germline ends. Germline V lookup: CDR1 KGHDR, CDR2 SFDVKD. The CDR3 runs 14 residues. CDR3 in amino acids: CATSDQGWTGELFF. The CDR3 bases are TGTGCCACCAGTGACCAGGGATGGACCGGGGAGCTGTTTTTT.

In DNA form, the CDR3 reads TGTGCCAGCAGATTCGCTTTCGGGCGGGTTACGCAGTATTTT. Residues: CASRFAFGRVTQYF. The gene calls are TRBV27 and TRBJ2-3, with D possibly being TRBD2 (5 bases). The V gene's germline CDR1 is MNHEY and CDR2 SMNVEV (reference sequence). This CDR3 has 14 residues. V dropped 6 bases and J dropped 8 bases, with 18 bases sitting between them.

The V and J genes are TRBV5-1 and TRBJ2-1, with 10 bases matching TRBD2. Germline V CDR1 and CDR2: SGHRS, YFSETQ. The CDR3 totals 16 residues. V was clipped by 4 bases and J by 4 bases; unmatched bases: 8. CDR3 coding DNA: TGCGCCAGCAGCCTTCTAGCGGGAGTGGGGTACAATGAGCAGTTCTTC. As protein: CASSLLAGVGYNEQFF.

The rearrangement links TRBV28 to TRBJ2-1, with 7 nucleotides matching TRBD2. V shed 2 bases and J 7 bases; nucleotides not matched to a gene: 8. The CDR3 contains 15 residues. CDR1 MDHEN and CDR2 SYDVKM come from the germline V gene. The chain's CDR3 is CASSLPGLGGNEQFF. In DNA, the CDR3 is TGTGCCAGCAGTTTACCAGGGTTGGGAGGGAATGAGCAGTTCTTC.

The gene calls are TRBV28 and TRBJ1-5; D is uncertain. This CDR3 region has 11 residues. Germline V gene sequence: CDR1 MDHEN, CDR2 SYDVKM. Trimming pared 5 bases from V and 4 bases from J, leaving 3 bases between. CDR3 DNA sequence: TGTGCCAGCAGTCCTAATCAGCCCCAGCATTTT. Its protein is CASSPNQPQHF.

DNA for the CDR3: TGTGCCAGCACCCCGGGACAGGGGGCGATTGGAAACACCATATATTTT. This gives the protein CASTPGQGAIGNTIYF. The chain joins TRBV9 to TRBJ1-3; 12 nucleotides agree with TRBD1. CDR3 length: 16 residues. Germline V CDR1 and CDR2: SGDLS, YYNGEE. J was trimmed by 3 bases and V by 6 bases; bases with no gene match: 7.

The chain employs TRBV6-5 and TRBJ1-1; the D gene is possibly TRBD1 (6 bases). Per the germline V gene, CDR1 is MNHEY and CDR2 is SVGAGI. CDR3 length equals 13 residues. Trimming left V 7 bases short and J 8 bases short, with 17 bases between. The CDR3: CASTFGTSSEAFF. The CDR3 nucleotides read TGTGCCAGCACCTTTGGGACATCTTCCGAAGCTTTCTTT.